This TCR beta chain was obtained from a study of identifying expanded T cells in peripheral blood. Assay used: immunoSEQ multiplex PCR; TCRdb lists only in-frame clones, some missing. Among 85,000 to 90,000 clones listed, around 87% were seen once. V was cut by 11 bases and J by 5 bases, with 15 bases left in between. This CDR3 spans 12 amino acids. CDR1 is SNHLY and CDR2 is FYNNEI in the germline V gene. The sequencing input was blood. V gene TRBV2 combines with J gene TRBJ1-1, with unresolved D. This sequence was found in a person aged 18 to 70 in good health. The CDR3 sequence is CACVLEVTEAFF. The CDR3 DNA follows: TGTGCCTGCGTACTAGAGGTTACTGAAGCTTTCTTT. Full variable domain (remainder filled in from reference TRBV2 and TRBJ1-1): EPEVTQTPSHQVTQMGQEVILRCVPISNHLYFYWYRQILGQKVEFLVSFYNNEISEKSEIFDDQFSVERPDGSNFTLKIRSTKLEDSAMYFCACVLEVTEAFFGQGTRLTVV.